This TCR beta chain was captured by sequencing in a study of T cell responses to AZD1222 COVID-19 vaccine. Repertoires were generated with immunoSEQ multiplex PCR, while TCRdb's copy carries only in-frame clones and drops some. The profile shows fewer than 150,000 clones, under 90% of them singletons. Study-wide points: In the spike-specific TCR repertoire, nearly half reportedly target unmutated variant regions. The study sampled repertoires only after the peak T cell response.

Germline CDR1 reads SQVTM; CDR2 reads ANQGSEA. The CDR3 is 13 residues long. The V and J ends lost 6 bases and 3 bases respectively, with 12 bases between them. With regard to this clone: Antigen unknown.

The receptor was derived from an adult in good health. The input for sequencing was peripheral blood, taken on day 0 of AZD1222 vaccination. The chain is built from TRBV29-1 and TRBJ2-1; D is unresolved. CDR3 protein: CSVRKQDYNEQFF. The CDR3 DNA reads as TGCAGCGTAAGGAAGCAGGACTACAATGAGCAGTTCTTC.